This entry describes one T cell receptor beta chain. Per the original data handling: Counts of nucleated cells, estimated from reference gene primer amplification, were obtained. The repertoire was sequenced with immunoSEQ multiplex PCR; TCRdb's copy has only in-frame clones and lacks some. Clone size and V and J calls were adopted from that table, with D and trimming inferred from the DNA. Of more than 140,000 clones listed, over 80% are singletons. These data belong to a study of blood T cell repertoires in COVID-19. Study at large: Nucleic acid was either cDNA or gDNA, and it came from T cells, B-cell-depleted T cells, or PBMCs.

The V and J ends lost 2 bases and 2 bases respectively, with 5 bases between them. The germline gives CDR1 SGHAT, CDR2 FQNNGV. The CDR3 loop spans 13 amino acids. This chain connects TRBV11-2 to TRBJ2-3; D is undetermined. The receptor comes from a human donor in a cohort sampled during active COVID-19. The sample taken for sequencing was peripheral blood. The CDR3 DNA reads as TGTGCCAGCAGCTTACGGGTCACAGATACGCAGTATTTT. Translation gives CASSLRVTDTQYF.